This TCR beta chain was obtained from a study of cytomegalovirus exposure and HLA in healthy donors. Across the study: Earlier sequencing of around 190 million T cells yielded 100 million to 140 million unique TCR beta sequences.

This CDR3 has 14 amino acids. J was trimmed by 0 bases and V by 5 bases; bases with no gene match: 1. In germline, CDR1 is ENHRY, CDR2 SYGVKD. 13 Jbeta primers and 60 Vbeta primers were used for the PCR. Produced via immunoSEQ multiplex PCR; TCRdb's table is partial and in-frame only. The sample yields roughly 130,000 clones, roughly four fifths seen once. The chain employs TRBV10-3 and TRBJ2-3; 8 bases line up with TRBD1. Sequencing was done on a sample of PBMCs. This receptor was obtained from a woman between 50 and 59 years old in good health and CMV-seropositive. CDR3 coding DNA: TGTGCCATCAGTTACAGGGGGAGCACAGATACGCAGTATTTT. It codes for CAISYRGSTDTQYF.